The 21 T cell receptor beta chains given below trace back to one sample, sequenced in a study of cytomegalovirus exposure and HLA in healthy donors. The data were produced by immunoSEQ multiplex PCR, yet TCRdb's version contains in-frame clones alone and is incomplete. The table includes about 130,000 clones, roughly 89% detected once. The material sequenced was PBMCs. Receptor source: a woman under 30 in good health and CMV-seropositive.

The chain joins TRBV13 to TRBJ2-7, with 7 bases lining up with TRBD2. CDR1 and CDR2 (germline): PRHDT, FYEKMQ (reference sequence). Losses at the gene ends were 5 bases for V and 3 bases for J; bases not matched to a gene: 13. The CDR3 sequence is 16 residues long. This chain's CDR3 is CASSPYLGGGSYEQYF. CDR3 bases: TGTGCCAGCAGCCCCTATCTAGGCGGGGGTAGCTACGAGCAGTACTTC.

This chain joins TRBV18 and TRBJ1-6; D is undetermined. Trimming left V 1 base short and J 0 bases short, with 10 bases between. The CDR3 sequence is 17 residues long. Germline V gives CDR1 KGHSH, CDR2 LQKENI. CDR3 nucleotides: TGTGCCAGCTCACCACAACCGATGAGCTCCTATAATTCACCCCTCCACTTT. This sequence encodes CASSPQPMSSYNSPLHF.

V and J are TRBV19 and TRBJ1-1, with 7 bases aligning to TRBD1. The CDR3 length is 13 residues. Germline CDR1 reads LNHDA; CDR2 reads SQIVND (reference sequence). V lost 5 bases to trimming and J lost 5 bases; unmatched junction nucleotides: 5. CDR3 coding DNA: TGTGCCAGTAGTCCCGACAGGGCGACTGAAGCTTTCTTT. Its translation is CASSPDRATEAFF.

The CDR3 nucleotides read TGTGCCAGCAGCGAAGGGACAGGGGGCGGTACTGAAGCTTTCTTT. It codes for CASSEGTGGGTEAFF. The chain couples TRBV7-3 to TRBJ1-1; 12 bases align to TRBD1. The CDR3 consists of 15 residues. The ends lost 5 bases at V and 5 bases at J; junction bases unmatched: 6. Germline V gene lookup returns CDR1 SGHTA and CDR2 FQGTGA. The complete variable domain, with remaining parts taken from reference TRBV7-3 and TRBJ1-1, reads GAGVSQTPSNKVTEKGKYVELRCDPISGHTALYWYRQSLGQGPEFLIYFQGTGAADDSGLPNDRFFAVRPEGSVSTLKIQRTERGDSAVYLCASSEGTGGGTEAFFGQGTRLTVV.

CDR3 sequence: CASSFFGSNEKLFF. The DNA for the CDR3 is TGCGCCAGCAGCTTTTTTGGCTCTAATGAAAAACTGTTTTTT. The chain couples TRBV5-1 to TRBJ1-4; no clear D gene. Between the trimmed V and J ends, which lost 2 bases and 3 bases, there was a span of 8 bases. The CDR3 is 14 residues long. The germline CDR1 and CDR2 sequences are SGHRS and YFSETQ.

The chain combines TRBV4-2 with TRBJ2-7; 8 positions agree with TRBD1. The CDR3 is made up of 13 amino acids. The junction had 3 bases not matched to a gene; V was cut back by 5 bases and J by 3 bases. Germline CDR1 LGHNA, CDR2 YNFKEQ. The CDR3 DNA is TGTGCCAGCAGCGACGACAGGGGCTACGAGCAGTACTTC. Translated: CASSDDRGYEQYF.

Here the CDR3 DNA reads TGTGCCAGCAGTTTTGGCAGTTACTATGGCTACACCTTC. Translated, it gives CASSFGSYYGYTF. The chain carries TRBV27 and TRBJ1-2; D not resolved. CDR3 length equals 13 residues. Trimming removed 3 bases from V and 3 bases from J, with 8 bases in between. The germline gives CDR1 MNHEY, CDR2 SMNVEV (reference sequence).

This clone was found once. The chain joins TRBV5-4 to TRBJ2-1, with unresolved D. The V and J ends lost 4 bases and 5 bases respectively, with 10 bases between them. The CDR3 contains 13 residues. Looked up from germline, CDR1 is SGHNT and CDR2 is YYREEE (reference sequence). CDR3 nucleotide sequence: TGTGCCAGCAGCAAGAGACAAGACAATGAGCAGTTCTTC. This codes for CASSKRQDNEQFF.

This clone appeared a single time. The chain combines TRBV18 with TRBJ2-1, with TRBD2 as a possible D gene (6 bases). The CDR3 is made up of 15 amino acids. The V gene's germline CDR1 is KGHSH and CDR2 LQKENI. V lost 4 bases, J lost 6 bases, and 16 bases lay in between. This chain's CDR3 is CASSQGFRGGNEQFF. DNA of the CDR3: TGTGCCAGCTCACAGGGGTTTAGGGGAGGCAATGAGCAGTTCTTC.

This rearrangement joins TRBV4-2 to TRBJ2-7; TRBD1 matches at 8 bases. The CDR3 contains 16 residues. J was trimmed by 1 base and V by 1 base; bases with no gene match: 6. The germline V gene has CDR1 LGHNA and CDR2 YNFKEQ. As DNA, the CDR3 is TGTGCCAGCAGCCAAGGATACGACAGGGGATCCTACGAGCAGTACTTC. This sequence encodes CASSQGYDRGSYEQYF.

The CDR3 coding sequence is TGTGCCTGGAGTGTAGGGCAGGGGGTAACAGATACGCAGTATTTT. Translation: CAWSVGQGVTDTQYF. The chain uses TRBV30 and TRBJ2-3, with 7 positions matching TRBD1. CDR1 and CDR2 (germline): GTSNPN, SVGIG (reference sequence). Germline trimming cut 0 bases from V and 3 bases from J; bases unmatched to any gene: 6. The CDR3 extends over 15 amino acids.

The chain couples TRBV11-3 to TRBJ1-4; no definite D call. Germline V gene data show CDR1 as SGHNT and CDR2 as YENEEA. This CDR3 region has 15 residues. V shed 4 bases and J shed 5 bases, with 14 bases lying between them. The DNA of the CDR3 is TGTGCCAGCAGCTATGAGGACTTACCGAATGAAAAACTGTTTTTT. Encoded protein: CASSYEDLPNEKLFF.

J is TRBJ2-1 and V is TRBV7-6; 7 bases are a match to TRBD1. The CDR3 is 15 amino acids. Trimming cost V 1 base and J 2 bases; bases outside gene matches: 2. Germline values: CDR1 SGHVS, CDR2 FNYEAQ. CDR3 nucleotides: TGTGCCAGCAGCTTAGTACAGGGGACCTACAATGAGCAGTTCTTC. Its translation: CASSLVQGTYNEQFF.

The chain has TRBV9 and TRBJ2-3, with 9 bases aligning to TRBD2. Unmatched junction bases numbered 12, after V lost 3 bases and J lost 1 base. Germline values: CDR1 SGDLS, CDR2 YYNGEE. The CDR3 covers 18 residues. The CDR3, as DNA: TGTGCCAGCAGCGAGGCGGGGGGGCCGCAACTCGGCACAGATACGCAGTATTTT. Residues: CASSEAGGPQLGTDTQYF.

CDR3 sequence reads: CASSFDRGDGYTF. CDR3 bases: TGTGCCAGCAGTTTCGACAGGGGGGATGGCTACACCTTC. This rearrangement joins TRBV6-1 to TRBJ1-2; 9 nucleotides line up with TRBD1. From germline, CDR1 is MNHNS and CDR2 SASEGT. Trimming at V came to 5 bases and at J to 6 bases, leaving 4 bases not matched to a gene. The CDR3 extends over 13 amino acids.

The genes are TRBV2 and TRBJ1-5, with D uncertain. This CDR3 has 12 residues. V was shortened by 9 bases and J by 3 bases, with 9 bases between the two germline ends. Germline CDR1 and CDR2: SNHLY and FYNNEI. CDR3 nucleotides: TGTGCCAGTGGAGGCCCCAATCAGCCCCAGCATTTT. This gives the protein CASGGPNQPQHF.

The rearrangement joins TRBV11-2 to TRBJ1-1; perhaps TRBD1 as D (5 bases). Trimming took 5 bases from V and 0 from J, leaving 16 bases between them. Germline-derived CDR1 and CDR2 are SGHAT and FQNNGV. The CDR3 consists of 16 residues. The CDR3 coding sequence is TGTGCCAGCAGCCCTGGACCTGGACACTTGAACACTGAAGCTTTCTTT. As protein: CASSPGPGHLNTEAFF.

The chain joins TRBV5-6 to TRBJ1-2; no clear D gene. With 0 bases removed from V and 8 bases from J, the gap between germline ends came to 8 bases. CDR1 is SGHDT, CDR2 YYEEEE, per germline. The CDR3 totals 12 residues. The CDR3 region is CASSLVAGGYTF. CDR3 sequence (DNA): TGTGCCAGCAGCTTGGTTGCGGGAGGCTACACCTTC.

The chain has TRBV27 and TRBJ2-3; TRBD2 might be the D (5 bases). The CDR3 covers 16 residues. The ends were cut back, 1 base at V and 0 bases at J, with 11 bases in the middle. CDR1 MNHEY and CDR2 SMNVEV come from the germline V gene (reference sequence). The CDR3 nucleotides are TGTGCCAGCAGTTTATACACGGGGAAGAGCACAGATACGCAGTATTTT. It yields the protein CASSLYTGKSTDTQYF.

CDR3 nucleotides: TGCAGCGTGCCAAGCGGGGGGGTCGCCTACAATGAGCAGTTCTTC. It translates to CSVPSGGVAYNEQFF. The chain is built from TRBV29-1 and TRBJ2-1, with 10 bases fitting TRBD2. The CDR3 has 15 amino acids. From germline, CDR1 is SQVTM and CDR2 ANQGSEA. V was clipped by 6 bases and J by 2 bases; unmatched bases: 7.

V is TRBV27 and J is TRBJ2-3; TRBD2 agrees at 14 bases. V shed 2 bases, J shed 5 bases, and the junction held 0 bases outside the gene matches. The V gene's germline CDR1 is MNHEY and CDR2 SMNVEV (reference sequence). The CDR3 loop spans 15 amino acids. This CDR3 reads CASSLGTSGGDTQYF. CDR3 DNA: TGTGCCAGCAGTTTAGGGACTAGCGGGGGAGATACGCAGTATTTT.